The entry below gives a single TCR beta chain sequence along with its context. Its antigen is currently unknown. The sample originates from a study of T cell responses to AZD1222 COVID-19 vaccine. Study findings and constraints: There were repertoire samples only from the period after the peak T cell response.

Between the trimmed V and J ends, which lost 0 bases and 3 bases, there was a span of 6 bases. The CDR3 spans 13 residues. Germline CDR1 is SGHRS and CDR2 is YFSETQ. TCRdb's copy holds only in-frame clones and misses some; the assay was immunoSEQ multiplex PCR. Of some 24,000 clones in the sample, around 87% were seen once. V and J are TRBV5-1 and TRBJ1-2; D is possibly TRBD1 (5 bases). The sample in question was peripheral blood, obtained 28 days after the second AZD1222 dose. This receptor was obtained from an adult who received the AZD1222 COVID-19 vaccine. CDR3 coding DNA: TGCGCCAGCAGCTTGGCAGGGTACTATGGCTACACCTTC. Translation gives CASSLAGYYGYTF.